This T cell receptor (beta chain) is from a study of response to subunit inactivated influenza vaccine. This CDR3 region has 12 residues. CDR1 and CDR2 from the germline V gene are SNHLY and FYNNEI. After removal of 8 bases from V and 4 bases from J, the junction contained 2 bases not matched to a gene. Findings of the study overall: Authors suggested each seasonal influenza vaccination recruits few new T cells.

Each CDR3 protein is one row after TCRdb ran MiXCR on the RT-PCR reads. The sample lists 800,000 to 1,000,000 distinct CDR3 sequences, 21% seen once, with around 9.6% in the top ten. This clonotype occurred a few times. Its cognate antigen is unknown. This receptor was identified in a man aged 45-65 years who received an inactivated influenza vaccine. This material consisted of PBMCs from blood, taken about 5 days after vaccination. The J gene is TRBJ2-5, the V gene TRBV2; 9 nucleotides line up with TRBD1. This CDR3 is CASGTGRETQYF. As DNA, the CDR3 is TGTGCCAGCGGGACAGGGCGAGAGACCCAGTACTTC.